The rows below give T cell receptor beta chains drawn from one sample of a study of tumor-infiltrating lymphocytes in oesophageal squamous cell carcinoma. Each CDR3 protein is one row after TCRdb ran MiXCR on the PCR reads. The table shows under 25,000 distinct CDR3 sequences, with around 40% occurring only once. Sequenced material: blood. These TCRs come from a male donor with esophageal squamous cell carcinoma. Each CDR3 is given with its conserved first and last residue. A D gene is named only where the DNA matches it firmly. The size field is filled for only some rows; it gives once, few, many or a size class.

>NA|TRBV6-9|NA|TRBJ2-1
CASSYKLAGEQFF
TGTGCCAGCAGTTACAAACTAGCTGGTGAGCAGTTCTTC
>NA|TRBV7-3|TRBD2|TRBJ2-5
CASSPQAGEETQYF
TGTGCCAGCAGCCCTCAAGCGGGAGAGGAGACCCAGTACTTC
>many|TRBV4-1|TRBD1|TRBJ1-2
CASSQGGTGSNYGYTF
TGCGCCAGCAGCCAAGGGGGGACAGGGTCAAACTATGGCTACACCTTC
>medium-sized|TRBV6-1|TRBD1|TRBJ2-5
CATLLQGVRETQYF
TGTGCCACCCTCCTACAGGGGGTCCGAGAGACCCAGTACTTC
>many|TRBV11-2|NA|TRBJ1-2
CASSPGQWDGSGYTF
TGTGCCAGCAGCCCCGGACAGTGGGACGGTTCTGGCTACACCTTC
>NA|TRBV7-2|TRBD1|TRBJ1-3
CASSENRGAGNTIYF
TGTGCCAGCAGCGAGAACAGGGGCGCTGGAAACACCATATATTTT
>many|TRBV27|NA|TRBJ2-1
CASSRQGGGIYNEQFF
TGTGCCAGCAGTCGACAAGGAGGGGGAATCTACAATGAGCAGTTCTTC
>once|TRBV3-1|TRBD1|TRBJ2-2
CASRLSDRDTGELFF
TGTGCCAGCAGACTATCGGACAGGGACACCGGGGAGCTGTTTTTT
>NA|TRBV19|TRBD2|TRBJ2-1
CASNPAGLAGANEQFF
TGTGCCAGTAATCCCGCGGGACTAGCGGGAGCCAATGAGCAGTTCTTC
>NA|TRBV2|NA|TRBJ2-7
CASRGTRFDEQYF
TGTGCCAGCAGGGGGACGAGGTTCGACGAGCAGTACTTC
>medium-sized|TRBV28|NA|TRBJ1-2
CASSIPSRGNGYTF
TGTGCCAGCAGTATCCCCTCCAGGGGAAATGGCTACACCTTC
>NA|TRBV7-6|TRBD1|TRBJ2-5
CASSLAHRGWETQYF
TGTGCCAGCAGCTTAGCCCACAGGGGCTGGGAGACCCAGTACTTC
>many|TRBV11-2|NA|TRBJ2-7
CASSLDLGAGVTREQYF
TGTGCCAGCAGCTTAGATCTTGGAGCTGGGGTTACTAGGGAGCAGTACTTC
>NA|TRBV30|TRBD1|TRBJ1-1
CAWSVGQGAGAFF
TGTGCCTGGAGTGTAGGGCAGGGGGCTGGGGCTTTCTTT
>many|TRBV5-1|TRBD1|TRBJ1-2
CASSFSGGPGYGYTF
TGCGCCAGCAGCTTCTCAGGGGGCCCCGGTTATGGCTACACCTTC
>NA|TRBV7-2|NA|TRBJ2-7
CASSRPRILGNEQYF
TGTGCCAGCAGCCGACCCCGAATCTTGGGGAACGAGCAGTACTTC
>NA|TRBV7-3|NA|TRBJ2-7
CASSLTPGPGELYF
TGTGCCAGCAGCTTAACCCCAGGGCCCGGGGAGCTGTACTTC
>few|TRBV10-3|NA|TRBJ1-1
CAISGEVPTEAFF
TGTGCCATCAGCGGTGAGGTGCCGACTGAAGCTTTCTTT
>NA|TRBV5-6|NA|TRBJ2-2
CASSLGGWTGELFF
TGTGCCAGCAGCTTGGGGGGGTGGACCGGGGAGCTGTTTTTT
>NA|TRBV20-1|NA|TRBJ2-7
CSARGLGGTSSYEQYF
TGCAGTGCTAGAGGCCTCGGGGGGACAAGCTCCTACGAGCAGTACTTC
>NA|TRBV19|NA|TRBJ1-2
CASSMANYGYTF
TGTGCCAGTAGTATGGCAAACTATGGCTACACCTTC
>few|TRBV9|TRBD2|TRBJ2-3
CASSLGSGRDTQYF
TGTGCCAGCAGCCTAGGAAGCGGGAGAGATACGCAGTATTTT
>many|TRBV5-1|NA|TRBJ2-1
CASSLTSYYRDNEQFF
TGCGCCAGCAGCTTGACTAGTTATTATAGGGACAATGAGCAGTTCTTC
>many|TRBV9|TRBD2|TRBJ2-3
CASSVAPSGLGTDTQYF
TGTGCCAGCAGCGTAGCTCCTAGCGGACTGGGCACAGATACGCAGTATTTT
>NA|TRBV9|TRBD2|TRBJ2-7
CASSVGTSTREQYF
TGTGCCAGCAGCGTTGGGACTAGCACTCGAGAGCAGTACTTC
>many|TRBV11-2|TRBD1|TRBJ2-7
CASSSGTGPYEQYF
TGTGCCAGCAGCTCCGGGACAGGGCCCTACGAGCAGTACTTC
>many|TRBV7-3|NA|TRBJ1-2
CASSPGTDNYGYTF
TGTGCCAGCAGCCCCGGAACTGATAACTATGGCTACACCTTC
>few|TRBV7-8|NA|TRBJ2-7
CASSPYYEQYF
TGTGCCAGCAGCCCCTACTACGAGCAGTACTTC
>many|TRBV18|NA|TRBJ1-1
CASSRDGQNTEAFF
TGTGCCAGCTCGCGGGACGGCCAGAACACTGAAGCTTTCTTT
>many|TRBV10-2|NA|TRBJ2-7
CASSGKGETYEQYF
TGCGCCAGCAGCGGTAAGGGGGAAACCTACGAGCAGTACTTC
>many|TRBV24-1|TRBD2|TRBJ2-1
CATSDLTSGTYNEQFF
TGTGCCACCAGTGATTTGACTAGCGGGACCTACAATGAGCAGTTCTTC
>medium-sized|TRBV24-1|NA|TRBJ2-7
CATSDSWAYEQYF
TGTGCCACCTCGGACAGCTGGGCCTACGAGCAGTACTTC
>NA|TRBV6-1|TRBD1|TRBJ2-1
CASSEKTGGYTNEQFF
TGTGCCAGCAGTGAAAAGACAGGGGGCTACACGAATGAGCAGTTCTTC
>many|TRBV6-1|TRBD1|TRBJ2-5
CASSQGAGYQETQYF
TGTGCCAGCAGCCAGGGGGCGGGGTACCAAGAGACCCAGTACTTC